The 14 T cell receptor beta chains presented below share a single source sample, sequenced in a study of identical twins. TCRdb re-called the 5' RACE reads through MiXCR, storing one row per CDR3 protein. The repertoire includes 310,000 or so distinct CDR3 sequences, 8% to 9% of them detected once, and more than 2% sits in the top ten. The sample was also reused in another study, on yellow fever vaccine responses in identical twins.

The sequenced sample was memory (CD45RO+) T cells sorted from blood. The receptors were gathered from a woman aged 18-35 years in good health.

CDR3 residues: CASSSDKGYVETQYF. CDR3 DNA: TGTGCCAGCTCATCGGATAAGGGGTACGTGGAGACCCAGTACTTC. This chain joins TRBV18 and TRBJ2-5; possibly TRBD1 for D (5 bases). Per the germline V gene, CDR1 is KGHSH and CDR2 is LQKENI. Trimming left V 5 bases short and J 5 bases short, with 18 bases between. This CDR3 has 15 residues.

This chain joins TRBV28 and TRBJ1-2, with TRBD1 matching over 11 bases. The CDR3 is 18 amino acids. Germline V CDR1 and CDR2: MDHEN, SYDVKM. V gave up 0 bases and J gave up 0 bases; unmatched junction bases: 6. The DNA of the CDR3 is TGTGCCAGCAGTTTATGGGGGACAGGGGGATCAGCTAACTATGGCTACACCTTC. It is translated as CASSLWGTGGSANYGYTF.

This clonotype was observed many times. The chain recombines TRBV20-1 with TRBJ2-1; 11 bases map to TRBD2. V gave up 3 bases and J gave up 4 bases; unmatched junction bases: 2. This CDR3 region has 14 residues. Looked up from germline, CDR1 is DFQATT and CDR2 is SNEGSKA (reference sequence). The CDR3 spells CSARTSGTYNEQFF. The CDR3, as DNA: TGCAGTGCTAGGACTAGCGGGACATACAATGAGCAGTTCTTC.

The V gene is TRBV12-3 or TRBV12-4, the J gene TRBJ1-2; D perhaps matches TRBD1 (5 bases). V was clipped by 6 bases and J by 7 bases, with 9 bases between them. CDR3 size: 11 residues. In nucleotides, the CDR3 is TGTGCCAGCAGACGAACAGGTGGCTACACCTTC. It yields the protein CASRRTGGYTF.

This chain links TRBV20-1 with TRBJ2-2, with TRBD2 as a possible D gene (6 bases). Germline V gene data show CDR1 as DFQATT and CDR2 as SNEGSKA (reference sequence). The CDR3 has 17 amino acids. CDR3 nucleotide sequence: TGCTGCGCTAGAGATCTAAGGCTAGCGACTCTCACCGGGGAGCTGTTTTTT. This encodes CCARDLRLATLTGELFF.

A few counts support this clonotype. The chain employs TRBV14 and TRBJ1-4, with D perhaps matching TRBD1 (5 bases). The CDR3 has 13 amino acids. Between the trimmed V and J ends, which lost 4 bases and 4 bases, there was a span of 7 bases. Looked up from germline, CDR1 is SGHDN and CDR2 is FVKESK. The CDR3 spells CASSLQGNEKLFF. The CDR3 nucleotides are TGTGCCAGCAGCCTCCAGGGTAATGAAAAACTGTTTTTT.

This clonotype showed up just a few times. The chain recombines TRBV7-7 with TRBJ2-5, with D perhaps matching TRBD1 (5 bases). The CDR3 is 13 residues long. V was cut by 0 bases and J by 3 bases, with 5 bases left in between. The germline gives CDR1 SSHAT, CDR2 FNYEAQ (reference sequence). CDR3 amino acids: CASSLATEETQYF. As DNA, the CDR3 is TGTGCCAGCAGCTTAGCGACAGAAGAGACCCAGTACTTC.

The chain is built from TRBV24-1 and TRBJ1-5; 9 bases fit TRBD1. The germline V gene has CDR1 KGHDR and CDR2 SFDVKD. The junction had 8 bases not matched to a gene; V was cut back by 9 bases and J by 0 bases. CDR3 size: 16 residues. The chain's CDR3 is CATAGTGPASNQPQHF. The DNA of the CDR3 is TGTGCCACCGCCGGGACAGGGCCAGCTAGCAATCAGCCCCAGCATTTT.

This clonotype appeared a few times. The rearrangement joins TRBV19 to TRBJ2-7; TRBD1 or TRBD2 may be the D gene (5 bases each). Germline V CDR1 and CDR2: LNHDA, SQIVND (reference sequence). The CDR3 is 11 amino acids. The germline V and J ends were trimmed by 9 bases and 4 bases, with 10 bases remaining between them. CDR3 DNA: TGTGCCAGCGGGGACCTATACGAGCAGTACTTC. Residues: CASGDLYEQYF.

The chain has TRBV2 and TRBJ2-1, with D possibly being TRBD1 (6 bases). Trimming removed 1 base at V and 4 bases at J, with 14 bases between. CDR1 SNHLY and CDR2 FYNNEI come from the germline V gene. This CDR3 is built from 16 residues. CDR3 coding DNA: TGTGCCAGCAGTGAAGTAGACAGGTTCAGGTACAATGAGCAGTTCTTC. It codes for CASSEVDRFRYNEQFF.

The chain employs TRBV5-5 and TRBJ2-2, with 8 bases identical to TRBD1. The germline V gene encodes CDR1 SGHKS and CDR2 YYEKEE (reference sequence). The CDR3 covers 16 residues. Trimming took 2 bases from V and 4 from J; bases not matched to a gene: 7. The CDR3 DNA reads as TGTGCCAGCAGCTTCCTGAGGACAGGGTTCACCGGGGAGCTGTTTTTT. It translates to CASSFLRTGFTGELFF.

The chain combines TRBV27 with TRBJ1-1; D perhaps matches TRBD1 (6 bases). The V gene's germline CDR1 is MNHEY and CDR2 SMNVEV (reference sequence). This CDR3 is built from 17 residues. Trimming stripped 0 bases from V and 5 bases from J, with 19 bases between. CDR3 residues: CASSLSGLGRGWTEAFF. DNA of the CDR3: TGTGCCAGCAGTTTATCGGGGTTAGGCAGGGGATGGACTGAAGCTTTCTTT.

This clonotype was recorded at least ten times. The J gene is TRBJ1-2, the V gene TRBV12-3 or TRBV12-4, with D possibly matching TRBD1 (6 bases). CDR3 length: 12 amino acids. V gave up 6 bases and J gave up 8 bases, with 13 bases separating them. CDR3 nucleotide sequence: TGTGCCAGCAGAAGGGACAATGAGGGCTACACCTTC. Translation gives CASRRDNEGYTF.

This clonotype has a handful of counts. V is TRBV3-1 and J is TRBJ1-5; a weak D match, TRBD1 (5 bases). There are 15 residues in the CDR3. CDR1 LGHDT and CDR2 YNNKEL come from the germline V gene (reference sequence). The ends were cut back, 4 bases at V and 6 bases at J, with 16 bases in the middle. Here the CDR3 reads CASSPGLGGGQPQHF. DNA of the CDR3: TGTGCCAGCAGCCCCGGGCTCGGGGGGGGTCAGCCCCAGCATTTT.